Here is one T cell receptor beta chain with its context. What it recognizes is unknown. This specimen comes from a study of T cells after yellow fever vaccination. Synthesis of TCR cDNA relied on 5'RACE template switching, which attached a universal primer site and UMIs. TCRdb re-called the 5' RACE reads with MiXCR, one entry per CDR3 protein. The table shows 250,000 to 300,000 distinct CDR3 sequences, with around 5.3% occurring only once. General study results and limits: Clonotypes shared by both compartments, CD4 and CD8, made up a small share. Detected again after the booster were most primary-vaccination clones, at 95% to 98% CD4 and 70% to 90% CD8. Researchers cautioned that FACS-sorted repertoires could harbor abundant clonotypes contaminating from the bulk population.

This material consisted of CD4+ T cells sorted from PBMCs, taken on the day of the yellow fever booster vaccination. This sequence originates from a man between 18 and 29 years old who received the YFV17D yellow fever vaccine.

CDR3 protein: CASSFRTLGDIQYF. The CDR3 bases are TGTGCCAGCAGTTTCAGAACATTGGGGGACATTCAGTACTTC. The rearrangement joins TRBV27 to TRBJ2-4, with D perhaps matching TRBD1 or TRBD2 (5 bases each). CDR3 length: 14 amino acids. CDR1 and CDR2 (germline): MNHEY, SMNVEV (reference sequence). The V end lost 3 bases, the J end lost 8 bases, and 14 bases lay between the germline ends.